One sample yielded the 16 T cell receptor beta chains listed below, sequenced in a study of cytomegalovirus exposure and HLA in healthy donors. PCR primers comprised 60 Vbeta and 13 Jbeta primers. Assay used: immunoSEQ multiplex PCR; TCRdb lists only in-frame clones, some missing. The repertoire consists of 60,000 to 70,000 clones, with roughly two thirds occurring once and the leading ten covering 3%. Material: PBMCs. The receptors stem from a woman in her fifties or sixties in good health and CMV-seronegative.

The rearrangement joins TRBV19 to TRBJ2-1; 14 bases map to TRBD2. Germline V gene sequence: CDR1 LNHDA, CDR2 SQIVND (reference sequence). The CDR3 runs to 15 residues. Trimming cost V 7 bases and J 9 bases; bases outside gene matches: 8. CDR3 bases: TGTGCCAGTACCCGACTAGCGGGAGGGGATGGTGAGCAGTTCTTC. As protein: CASTRLAGGDGEQFF.

In this sample, this clone turned up a few times. The chain's CDR3 is CASSVASEKLFF. DNA for the CDR3: TGTGCCAGTAGTGTGGCCTCCGAAAAACTGTTTTTT. The chain employs TRBV19 and TRBJ1-4; D uncertain. Trimming removed 5 bases from V and 8 bases from J, with 9 bases in between. The CDR3 length is 12 residues. Germline V gene lookup returns CDR1 LNHDA and CDR2 SQIVND (reference sequence).

The V call is TRBV29-1, the J call TRBJ2-7; D may be TRBD2 (5 bases). The CDR3 has 14 amino acids. CDR1 and CDR2 from the germline V gene are SQVTM and ANQGSEA. V lost 4 bases and J lost 3, with 16 bases in between. The CDR3 DNA reads as TGCAGCGTTGGATACGGCTACGAGGGCTACGAGCAGTACTTC. Protein product: CSVGYGYEGYEQYF.

This clone was seen a few times. This chain links TRBV6-5 with TRBJ1-3; possible D gene TRBD1, 6 bases. The CDR3 is 15 residues long. V shed 0 bases and J shed 2 bases, with 8 bases lying between them. The V gene's germline CDR1 is MNHEY and CDR2 SVGAGI. CDR3 residues: CASSYSQGAGNTIYF. Here the CDR3 DNA reads TGTGCCAGCAGTTACTCACAGGGAGCTGGAAACACCATATATTTT.

Only one count was recorded for this clone. The chain links TRBV10-3 to TRBJ1-5, with 10 bases identical to TRBD1. Germline CDR1 reads ENHRY; CDR2 reads SYGVKD. This CDR3 contains 14 residues. J gave up 6 bases and V 9 bases, and 8 bases lay outside the gene matches. The CDR3 loop reads CAIKDDRGPQPQHF. Here the CDR3 DNA reads TGTGCCATTAAAGACGACAGGGGGCCTCAGCCCCAGCATTTT.

The genes are TRBV5-1 and TRBJ2-3, with 10 bases aligning to TRBD2. CDR1 and CDR2 (germline): SGHRS, YFSETQ. With V trimmed by 3 bases and J by 4 bases, 11 bases remained unmatched. CDR3 length equals 17 residues. Here the CDR3 reads CASSWDTAGGPADTQYF. CDR3 nucleotide sequence: TGCGCCAGCAGCTGGGATACAGCGGGAGGGCCGGCAGATACGCAGTATTTT.

The count of this clone is one. V gene TRBV28 combines with J gene TRBJ1-2, with TRBD1 matching over 8 bases. Losses at the gene ends were 2 bases for V and 4 bases for J; bases not matched to a gene: 12. Germline CDR1 MDHEN, CDR2 SYDVKM. The CDR3 has 17 residues. CDR3 DNA: TGTGCCAGCAGTTTACTTCGCTATGGGGGGACAGGCTATGGCTACACCTTC. This translates into CASSLLRYGGTGYGYTF.

The chain couples TRBV9 to TRBJ2-3; TRBD2 matches 10 bases. V gave up 4 bases and J gave up 2 bases; unmatched junction bases: 4. Germline V gene data show CDR1 as SGDLS and CDR2 as YYNGEE. The CDR3 is made up of 15 amino acids. The CDR3 sequence is CASSRTSGFTDTQYF. CDR3 bases: TGTGCCAGCAGCCGGACTAGCGGCTTCACAGATACGCAGTATTTT.

V is TRBV19 and J is TRBJ1-5; possible D gene TRBD1, 5 bases. V was cut by 8 bases and J by 3 bases, with 17 bases left in between. Germline CDR1 reads LNHDA; CDR2 reads SQIVND (reference sequence). CDR3 size: 15 residues. In nucleotides, the CDR3 is TGTGCCAGTGCACCGGGACTCCGGCCCAATCAGCCCCAGCATTTT. It encodes CASAPGLRPNQPQHF. The variable domain in full, completed from reference TRBV19 and TRBJ1-5, reads DGGITQSPKYLFRKEGQNVTLSCEQNLNHDAMYWYRQDPGQGLRLIYYSQIVNDFQKGDIAEGYSVSREKKESFPLTVTSAQKNPTAFYLCASAPGLRPNQPQHFGDGTRLSIL.

The rearrangement joins TRBV5-6 to TRBJ1-1; D perhaps matches TRBD1 (5 bases). Germline V gene lookup returns CDR1 SGHDT and CDR2 YYEEEE. This CDR3 has 15 amino acids. V was shortened by 4 bases and J by 1 base, with 14 bases between the two germline ends. The CDR3 sequence is CASSLLDTSNTEAFF. CDR3 in DNA: TGTGCCAGCAGCCTGTTGGACACCTCGAACACTGAAGCTTTCTTT. The complete variable domain, with remaining parts taken from reference TRBV5-6 and TRBJ1-1, reads DAGVTQSPTHLIKTRGQQVTLRCSPKSGHDTVSWYQQALGQGPQFIFQYYEEEERQRGNFPDRFSGHQFPNYSSELNVNALLLGDSALYLCASSLLDTSNTEAFFGQGTRLTVV.

The gene calls are TRBV29-1 and TRBJ2-6, with 11 bases that match TRBD1. J lost 2 bases, V lost 4 bases, and 4 bases had no gene match. The CDR3 contains 16 residues. Looked up from germline, CDR1 is SQVTM and CDR2 is ANQGSEA. The CDR3 here is CSVGLGQGAGANVLTF. The CDR3, as DNA: TGCAGCGTTGGGCTGGGACAGGGGGCTGGGGCCAACGTCCTGACTTTC.

This sequence joins TRBV2 and TRBJ1-5; D may be TRBD1 (5 bases). Germline V lookup: CDR1 SNHLY, CDR2 FYNNEI. V was trimmed by 6 bases and J by 5 bases, leaving 11 bases between them. The CDR3 spans 13 residues. CDR3 sequence: CASSGTEYQPQHF. Written as DNA, the CDR3 is TGTGCCAGCAGCGGGACTGAATATCAGCCCCAGCATTTT.

V and J are TRBV5-1 and TRBJ1-1; no definite D call. Between the trimmed V and J ends, which lost 7 bases and 1 base, there was a span of 8 bases. Germline values: CDR1 SGHRS, CDR2 YFSETQ. This CDR3 comprises 12 residues. The CDR3 bases are TGCGCCAGCGGGAGGGCGAACACTGAAGCTTTCTTT. Translation gives CASGRANTEAFF.

The table lists this clone with a count of one. A much larger clone sits a single nucleotide away, making a read error possible. V usage is TRBV7-8 and J usage is TRBJ1-2; D might be TRBD1 (6 bases). The CDR3 runs to 14 residues. V was shortened by 0 bases and J by 2 bases, with 7 bases between the two germline ends. Germline loops: CDR1 SGHVS, CDR2 FQNEAQ. This CDR3 reads CASSLAQGNYGYTF. Here the CDR3 DNA reads TGTGCCAGCAGCTTAGCTCAGGGGAACTATGGCTACACCTTC.

The chain recombines TRBV28 with TRBJ1-2; TRBD1 matches 12 bases. The V gene end was trimmed by 7 bases and the J gene end by 8 bases; junction bases not matched to a gene: 14. CDR3 length: 16 amino acids. Germline assignment: CDR1 MDHEN and CDR2 SYDVKM. The CDR3 sequence is CASTQAGTGGAGGYTF. CDR3 sequence (DNA): TGTGCCAGCACACAGGCGGGGACAGGGGGCGCGGGGGGCTACACCTTC.

This clone was detected a few times. CDR3 sequence reads: CASSLDRGETQYF. CDR3 nucleotides: TGCGCCAGCAGCTTAGACAGAGGAGAGACCCAGTACTTC. The chain joins TRBV5-1 to TRBJ2-5; D is possibly TRBD1 (5 bases). Germline values: CDR1 SGHRS, CDR2 YFSETQ. The V end lost 2 bases, the J end lost 4 bases, and 9 bases lay between the germline ends. The CDR3 runs 13 residues.